This T cell receptor (beta chain) is from a study of T cells after yellow fever vaccination. Turning to the study itself: Libraries from low-cell-number fractions were prepared with the SMART-Seq v4 Ultra Low Input RNA kit. Points from the study as a whole: Booster samples showed a return of most primary-vaccination clones (under 98% CD4, roughly 85% CD8). Repertoires obtained by FACS sorting could include abundant clonotypes that entered as contaminants from the bulk population.

This clonotype was found many times. No antigen is known for it. The germline gives CDR1 SEHNR, CDR2 FQNEAQ (reference sequence). V was shortened by 1 base and J by 9 bases, with 13 bases between the two germline ends. CDR3 length: 14 amino acids. Generation of TCR cDNA used 5'RACE template switching (which added a universal primer site and UMIs). TCRdb passed the 5' RACE reads through MiXCR, listing each CDR3 protein once. Of about 320,000 distinct CDR3 sequences in the sample, over 3.5% were seen once. The sample here was PBMCs, taken 15 days after the yellow fever booster vaccination. The chain recombines TRBV7-9 with TRBJ2-1; D perhaps matches TRBD2 (6 bases). This receptor was taken from a man aged 18 to 29 who received the YFV17D yellow fever vaccine. CDR3 sequence: CASSLDRGNGEQFF. For the CDR3, the DNA is TGTGCCAGCAGCTTAGATCGGGGGAACGGTGAGCAGTTCTTC.